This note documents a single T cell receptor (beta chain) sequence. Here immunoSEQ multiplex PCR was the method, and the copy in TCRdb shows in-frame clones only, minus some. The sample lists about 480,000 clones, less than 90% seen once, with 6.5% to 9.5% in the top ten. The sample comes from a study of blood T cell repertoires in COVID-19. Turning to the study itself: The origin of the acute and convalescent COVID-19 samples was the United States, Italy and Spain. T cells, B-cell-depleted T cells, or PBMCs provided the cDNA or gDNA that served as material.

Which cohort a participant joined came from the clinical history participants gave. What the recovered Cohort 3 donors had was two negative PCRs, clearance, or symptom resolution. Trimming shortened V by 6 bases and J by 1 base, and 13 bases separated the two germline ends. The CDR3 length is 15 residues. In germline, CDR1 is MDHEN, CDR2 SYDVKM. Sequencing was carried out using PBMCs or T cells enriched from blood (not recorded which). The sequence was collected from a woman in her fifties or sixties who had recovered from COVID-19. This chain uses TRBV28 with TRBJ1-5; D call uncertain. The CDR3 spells CASRPTPWSNQPQHF. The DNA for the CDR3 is TGTGCCAGCAGACCTACCCCTTGGAGCAATCAGCCCCAGCATTTT.